This T cell receptor (beta chain) was observed in a study of post-analysis software for immune sequencing data (dated by TCRdb to between 2015 and 2016). Broadly, across the study: Relapsing-remitting, secondary progressive and progressive-relapsing multiple sclerosis were recorded as disease courses, and subtype annotation was lacking for some patients. Patient repertoires were compared against about a dozen previously published healthy control repertoires from donors aged 6 to 25 years. A subset of samples was prepared in parallel using single-end sample barcoding, then pooled and co-amplified after Illumina adapter ligation. Study-wide findings and limitations: When samples were clustered directly using the F measure, samples prepared in the same batch co-clustered strongly, which prompted a batch-effect correction. Significantly lower normalized Chao1 diversity was found in multiple sclerosis patients than in controls, suggesting substantial peripheral T-cell clonal expansion. A few TRBV segments, including TRBV5-6, TRBV5-1 and TRBV20-1, were significantly more frequent in patients than controls. The control group was slightly older than the multiple sclerosis patient group.

To demonstrate the VDJtools post-analysis software, the study profiled TCR beta repertoires from the peripheral blood of about a dozen young patients with multiple sclerosis. Multiple sclerosis patients were children and adolescents aged about 6 to 15 years. CDR1 and CDR2 are read off the germline V gene as SNHLY and FYNNEI. V gives up 9 bases and J gives up 1 base, and the segment between their germline ends measures 13 bases. From cysteine to phenylalanine, the CDR3 is 14 amino acids long. Solely the CDR3 DNA is kept, with 42 bases framed from the first base. The library was generated by PCR. The sequencer listed for this sample is Illumina HiSeq 2500. To reduce PCR and sequencing biases, unique molecular identifiers were incorporated into the TCR beta cDNA libraries. Approximately 500,000 cDNA molecules were obtained per 1 to 10 million input T cells, so each molecule approximated one T cell. The same protocol used for the earlier healthy control dataset was applied to prepare and sequence the patient libraries. Within a given batch, samples were prepared together, multiplexed and sequenced on the same HiSeq lane. In the source study's methods: MIGEC handled the raw barcoded reads, throwing out single-read molecular identifier groups before consensus assembly and CDR3 extraction. VDJtools was used for post-analysis of the clonotype tables, with diversity normalized by down-sampling every dataset to the smallest sample size. To correct batch-related cross-sample contamination, repertoire overlap clustering matched CDR3 amino acid sequences but not nucleotide sequences. TCRdb reworked the public reads: Q25 trimming with fastp, MiXCR clone assembly, productive beta chains retained. All rows with the same CDR3 protein become a single entry with the most common DNA and genes. TCRdb, not the authors, supplied the V and J calls. This sample lists roughly 570,000 distinct CDR3 sequences; about a third were detected once. The ten most abundant clones make up 4.5% to 7.5% of the sample.

As concerns this clonotype: Its antigen is unknown. No quality values exist for individual bases; no much larger clone is one base distant.

The sample consisted of blood. This sequence originates from a girl aged 2-17 years with multiple sclerosis. This sequence uses TRBV2 and TRBJ2-1; the D gene is possibly TRBD1 or TRBD2, with 6 bases matching each. The CDR3 reads CASGGPGSYNEQFF. The nucleotides read TGTGCCAGTGGGGGGCCAGGGTCCTACAATGAGCAGTTCTTC.